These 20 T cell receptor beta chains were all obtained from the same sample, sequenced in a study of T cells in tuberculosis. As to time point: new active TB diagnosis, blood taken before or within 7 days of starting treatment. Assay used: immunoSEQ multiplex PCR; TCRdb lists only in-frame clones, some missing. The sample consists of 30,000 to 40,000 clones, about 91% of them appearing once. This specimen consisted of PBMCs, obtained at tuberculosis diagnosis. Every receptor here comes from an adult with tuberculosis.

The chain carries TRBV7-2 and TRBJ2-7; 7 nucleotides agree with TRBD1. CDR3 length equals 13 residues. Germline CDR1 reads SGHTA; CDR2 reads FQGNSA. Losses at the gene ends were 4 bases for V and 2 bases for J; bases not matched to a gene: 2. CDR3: CASSSQGAYEQYF. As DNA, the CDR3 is TGTGCCAGCAGCTCGCAGGGGGCCTACGAGCAGTACTTC.

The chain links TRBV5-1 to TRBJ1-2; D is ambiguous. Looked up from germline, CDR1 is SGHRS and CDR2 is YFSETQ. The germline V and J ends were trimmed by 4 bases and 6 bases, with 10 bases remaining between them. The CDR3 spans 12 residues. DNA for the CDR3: TGCGCCAGCAGCCGAATCGGTCATGGCTACACCTTC. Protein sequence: CASSRIGHGYTF.

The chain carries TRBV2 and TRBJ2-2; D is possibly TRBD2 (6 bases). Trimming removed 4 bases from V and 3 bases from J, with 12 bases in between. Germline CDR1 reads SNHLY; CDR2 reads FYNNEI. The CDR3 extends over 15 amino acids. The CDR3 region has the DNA TGTGCCAGCAGTGGAGACACGGGGGACACCGGGGAGCTGTTTTTT. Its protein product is CASSGDTGDTGELFF.

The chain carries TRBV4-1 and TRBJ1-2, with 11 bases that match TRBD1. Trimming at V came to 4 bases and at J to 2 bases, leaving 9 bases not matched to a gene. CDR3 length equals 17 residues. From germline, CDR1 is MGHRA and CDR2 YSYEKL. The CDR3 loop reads CASSRSGQGAGNYGYTF. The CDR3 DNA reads TGCGCCAGCAGCCGATCAGGACAGGGGGCGGGAAACTATGGCTACACCTTC.

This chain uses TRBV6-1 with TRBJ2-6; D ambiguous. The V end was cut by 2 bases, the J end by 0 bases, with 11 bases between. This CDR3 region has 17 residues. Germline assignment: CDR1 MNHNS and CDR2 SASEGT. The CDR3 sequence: CASSELVRSSGANVLTF. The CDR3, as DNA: TGTGCCAGCAGTGAATTGGTGAGGAGCTCTGGGGCCAACGTCCTGACTTTC.

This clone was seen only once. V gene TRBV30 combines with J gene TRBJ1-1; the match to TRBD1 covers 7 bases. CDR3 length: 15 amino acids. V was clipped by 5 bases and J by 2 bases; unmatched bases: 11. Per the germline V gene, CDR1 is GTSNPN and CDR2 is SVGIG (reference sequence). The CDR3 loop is CAWSRRTGGNTEAFF. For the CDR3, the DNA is TGTGCCTGGTCTCGAAGGACAGGCGGCAACACTGAAGCTTTCTTT.

The CDR3: CASSGGVGYNSPLHF. The CDR3 DNA sequence: TGTGCTTCTTCGGGGGGAGTGGGCTATAATTCACCCCTCCACTTT. The rearrangement links TRBV9 to TRBJ1-6; the D gene is possibly TRBD1 (5 bases). Germline V gene data show CDR1 as SGDLS and CDR2 as YYNGEE. The CDR3 runs 15 residues.

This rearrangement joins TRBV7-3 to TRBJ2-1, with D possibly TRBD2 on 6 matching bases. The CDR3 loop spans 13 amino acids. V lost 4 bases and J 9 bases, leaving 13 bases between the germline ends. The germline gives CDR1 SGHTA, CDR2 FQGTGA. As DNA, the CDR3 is TGTGCCAGCAGCTCATACACGGAGGGTGAGCAGTTCTTC. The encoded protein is CASSSYTEGEQFF. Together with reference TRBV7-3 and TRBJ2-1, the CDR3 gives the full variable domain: GAGVSQTPSNKVTEKGKYVELRCDPISGHTALYWYRQSLGQGPEFLIYFQGTGAADDSGLPNDRFFAVRPEGSVSTLKIQRTERGDSAVYLCASSSYTEGEQFFGPGTRLTVL.

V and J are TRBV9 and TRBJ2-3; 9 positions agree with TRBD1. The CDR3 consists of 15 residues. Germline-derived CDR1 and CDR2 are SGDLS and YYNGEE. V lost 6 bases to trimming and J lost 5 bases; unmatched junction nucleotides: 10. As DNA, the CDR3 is TGTGCCAGCACCCGGACAGGGGCTCCAAGAGATACGCAGTATTTT. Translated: CASTRTGAPRDTQYF.

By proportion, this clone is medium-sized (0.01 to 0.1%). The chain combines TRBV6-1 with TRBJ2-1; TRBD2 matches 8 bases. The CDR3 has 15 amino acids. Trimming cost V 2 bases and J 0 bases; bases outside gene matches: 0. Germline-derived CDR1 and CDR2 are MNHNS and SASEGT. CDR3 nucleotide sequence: TGTGCCAGCAGTGAACTAGCGGGCTCCTACAATGAGCAGTTCTTC. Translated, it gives CASSELAGSYNEQFF.

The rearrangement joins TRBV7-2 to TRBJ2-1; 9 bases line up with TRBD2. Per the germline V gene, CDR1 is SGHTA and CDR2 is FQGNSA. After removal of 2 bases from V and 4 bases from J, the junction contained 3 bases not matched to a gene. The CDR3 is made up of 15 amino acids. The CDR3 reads CASSLSGGSYNEQFF. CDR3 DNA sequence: TGTGCCAGCAGCTTAAGCGGGGGGTCTTACAATGAGCAGTTCTTC.

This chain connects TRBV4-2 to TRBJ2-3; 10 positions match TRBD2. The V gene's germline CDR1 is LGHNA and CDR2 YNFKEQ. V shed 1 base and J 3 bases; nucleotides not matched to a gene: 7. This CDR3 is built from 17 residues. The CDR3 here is CASSQGPSGGATDTQYF. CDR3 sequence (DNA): TGTGCCAGCAGCCAAGGGCCTAGCGGGGGAGCGACAGATACGCAGTATTTT.

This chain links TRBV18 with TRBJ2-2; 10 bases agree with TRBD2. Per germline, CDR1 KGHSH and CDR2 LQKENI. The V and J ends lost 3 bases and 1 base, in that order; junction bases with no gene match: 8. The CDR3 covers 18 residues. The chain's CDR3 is CASSPLGAGGKNTGELFF. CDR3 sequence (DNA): TGTGCCAGCTCACCGCTAGGAGCGGGGGGGAAGAACACCGGGGAGCTGTTTTTT.

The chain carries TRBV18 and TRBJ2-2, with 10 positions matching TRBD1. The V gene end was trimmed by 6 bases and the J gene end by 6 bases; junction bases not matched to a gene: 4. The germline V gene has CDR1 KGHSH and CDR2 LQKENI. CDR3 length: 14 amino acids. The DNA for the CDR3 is TGTGCCAGCTCGCCCGGGACAGGGGCCGGGGAGCTGTTTTTT. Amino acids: CASSPGTGAGELFF. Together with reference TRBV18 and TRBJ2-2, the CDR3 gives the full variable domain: NAGVMQNPRHLVRRRGQEARLRCSPMKGHSHVYWYRQLPEEGLKFMVYLQKENIIDESGMPKERFSAEFPKEGPSILRIQQVVRGDSAAYFCASSPGTGAGELFFGEGSRLTVL.

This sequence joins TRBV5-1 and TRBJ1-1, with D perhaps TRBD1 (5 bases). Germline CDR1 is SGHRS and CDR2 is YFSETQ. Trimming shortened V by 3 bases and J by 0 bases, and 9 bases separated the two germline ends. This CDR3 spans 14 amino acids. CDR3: CASSYRQLNTEAFF. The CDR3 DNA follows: TGCGCCAGCAGCTATCGACAGCTGAACACTGAAGCTTTCTTT.

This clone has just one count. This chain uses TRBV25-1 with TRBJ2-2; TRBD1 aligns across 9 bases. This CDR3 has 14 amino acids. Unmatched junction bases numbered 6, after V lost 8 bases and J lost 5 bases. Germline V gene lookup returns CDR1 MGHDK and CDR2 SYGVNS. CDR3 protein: CASLGQGKTGELFF. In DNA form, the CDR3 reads TGTGCCAGCTTGGGACAGGGTAAAACCGGGGAGCTGTTTTTT. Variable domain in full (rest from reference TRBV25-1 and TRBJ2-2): EADIYQTPRYLVIGTGKKITLECSQTMGHDKMYWYQQDPGMELHLIHYSYGVNSTEKGDLSSESTVSRIRTEHFPLTLESARPSHTSQYLCASLGQGKTGELFFGEGSRLTVL.

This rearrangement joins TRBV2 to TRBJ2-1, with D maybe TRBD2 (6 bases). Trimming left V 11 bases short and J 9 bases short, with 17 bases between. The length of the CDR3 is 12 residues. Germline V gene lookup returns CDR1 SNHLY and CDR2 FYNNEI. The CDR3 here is CAGLRLEGEQFF. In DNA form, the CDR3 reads TGTGCCGGCCTGAGGTTGGAGGGTGAGCAGTTCTTC.

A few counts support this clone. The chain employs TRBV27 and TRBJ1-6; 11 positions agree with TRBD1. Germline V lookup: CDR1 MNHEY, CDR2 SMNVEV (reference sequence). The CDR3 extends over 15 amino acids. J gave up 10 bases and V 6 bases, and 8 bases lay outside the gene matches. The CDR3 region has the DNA TGTGCCAGCAGCCTATGGACAGGGGGCGGATCACCCCTCCACTTT. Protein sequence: CASSLWTGGGSPLHF.

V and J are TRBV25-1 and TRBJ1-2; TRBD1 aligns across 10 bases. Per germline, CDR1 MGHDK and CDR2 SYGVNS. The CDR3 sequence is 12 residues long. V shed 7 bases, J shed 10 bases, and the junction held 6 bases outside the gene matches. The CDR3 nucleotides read TGTGCCAGCACTTGGACAGGGGGATCCTACACCTTC. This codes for CASTWTGGSYTF.

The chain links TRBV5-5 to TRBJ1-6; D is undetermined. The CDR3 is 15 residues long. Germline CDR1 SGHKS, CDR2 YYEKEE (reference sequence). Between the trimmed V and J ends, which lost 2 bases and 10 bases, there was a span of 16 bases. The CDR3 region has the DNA TGTGCCAGCAGCTTTACCGCAGAGGCAACCTCACCCCTCCACTTT. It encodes CASSFTAEATSPLHF. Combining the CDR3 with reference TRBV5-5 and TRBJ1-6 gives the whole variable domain DAGVTQSPTHLIKTRGQQVTLRCSPISGHKSVSWYQQVLGQGPQFIFQYYEKEERGRGNFPDRFSARQFPNYSSELNVNALLLGDSALYLCASSFTAEATSPLHFGNGTRLTVT.